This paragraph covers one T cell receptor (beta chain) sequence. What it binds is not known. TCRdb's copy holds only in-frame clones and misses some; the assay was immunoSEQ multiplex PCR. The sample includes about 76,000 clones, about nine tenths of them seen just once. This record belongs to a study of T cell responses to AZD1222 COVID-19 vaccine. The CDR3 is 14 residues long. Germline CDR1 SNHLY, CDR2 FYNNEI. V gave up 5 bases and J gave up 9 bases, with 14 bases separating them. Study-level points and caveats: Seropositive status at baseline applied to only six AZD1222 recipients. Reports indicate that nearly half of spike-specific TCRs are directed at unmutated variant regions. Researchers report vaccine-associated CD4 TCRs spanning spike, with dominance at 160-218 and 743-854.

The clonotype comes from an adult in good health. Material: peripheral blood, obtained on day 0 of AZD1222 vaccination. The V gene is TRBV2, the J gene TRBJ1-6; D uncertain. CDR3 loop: CASSLGAEGSPLHF. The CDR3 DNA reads TGTGCCAGCAGTTTAGGCGCCGAGGGTTCACCCCTCCACTTT.